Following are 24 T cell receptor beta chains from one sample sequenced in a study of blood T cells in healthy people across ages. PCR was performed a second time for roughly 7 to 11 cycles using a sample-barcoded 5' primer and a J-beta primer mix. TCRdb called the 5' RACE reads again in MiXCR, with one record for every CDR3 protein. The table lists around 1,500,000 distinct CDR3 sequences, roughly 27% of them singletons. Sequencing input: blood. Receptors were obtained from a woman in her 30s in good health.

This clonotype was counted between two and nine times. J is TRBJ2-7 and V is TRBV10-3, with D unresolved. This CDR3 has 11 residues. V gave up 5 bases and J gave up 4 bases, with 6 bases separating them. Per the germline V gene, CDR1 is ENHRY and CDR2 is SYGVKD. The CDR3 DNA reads TGTGCCATCAGTCCCAGTTACGAGCAGTACTTC. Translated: CAISPSYEQYF.

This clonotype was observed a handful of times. CDR3 sequence: CASRDSGTGNEKLFF. The CDR3 nucleotides read TGTGCCAGCAGGGACTCCGGGACAGGGAATGAAAAACTGTTTTTT. The rearrangement joins TRBV7-2 to TRBJ1-4; TRBD1 agrees at 9 bases. From germline, CDR1 is SGHTA and CDR2 FQGNSA. The V segment lost 6 bases and the J segment 5 bases; nucleotides outside the gene matches: 7. There are 15 residues in the CDR3.

As DNA, the CDR3 is TGCAGTGCCCCGAACCTTAGGGCTGAGGAGACCCAGTACTTC. It codes for CSAPNLRAEETQYF. The rearrangement links TRBV20-1 to TRBJ2-5; no clear D. Germline V CDR1 and CDR2: DFQATT, SNEGSKA (reference sequence). The ends were cut back, 6 bases at V and 5 bases at J, with 19 bases in the middle. This CDR3 is built from 14 residues.

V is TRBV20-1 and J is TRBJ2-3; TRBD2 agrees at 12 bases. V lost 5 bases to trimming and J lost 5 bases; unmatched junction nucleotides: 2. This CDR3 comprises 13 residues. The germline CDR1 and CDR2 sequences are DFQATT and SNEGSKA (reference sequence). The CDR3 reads CSAPTSGGDTQYF. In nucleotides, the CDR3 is TGCAGTGCTCCGACTAGCGGGGGAGATACGCAGTATTTT.

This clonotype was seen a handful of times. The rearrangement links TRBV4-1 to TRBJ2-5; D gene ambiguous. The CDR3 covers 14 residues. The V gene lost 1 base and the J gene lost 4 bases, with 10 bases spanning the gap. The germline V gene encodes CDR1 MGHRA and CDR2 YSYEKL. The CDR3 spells CASSQASSGETQYF. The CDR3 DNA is TGCGCCAGCAGCCAAGCCTCCTCGGGAGAGACCCAGTACTTC.

CDR3 region: CASSQGSDRWGKLFF. For the CDR3, the DNA is TGTGCCAGCAGCCAAGGGTCGGACAGGTGGGGAAAACTGTTTTTT. The chain uses TRBV4-2 and TRBJ1-4; 7 positions match TRBD1. This CDR3 is 15 amino acids long. J was trimmed by 10 bases and V by 1 base; bases with no gene match: 9. From germline, CDR1 is LGHNA and CDR2 YNFKEQ.

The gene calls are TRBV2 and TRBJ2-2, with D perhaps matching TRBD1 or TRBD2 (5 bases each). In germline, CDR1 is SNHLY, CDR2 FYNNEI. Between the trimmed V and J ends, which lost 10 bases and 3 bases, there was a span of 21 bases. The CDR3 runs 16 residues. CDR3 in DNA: TGTGCCACCTTAGATCCGAACCAGGGAGACACCGGGGAGCTGTTTTTT. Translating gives CATLDPNQGDTGELFF.

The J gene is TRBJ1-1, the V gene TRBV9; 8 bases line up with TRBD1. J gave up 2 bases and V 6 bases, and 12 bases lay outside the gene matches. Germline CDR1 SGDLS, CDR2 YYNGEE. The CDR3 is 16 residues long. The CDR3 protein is CASNHPRTGSNTEAFF. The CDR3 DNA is TGTGCCAGCAACCACCCCAGGACAGGGTCAAACACTGAAGCTTTCTTT. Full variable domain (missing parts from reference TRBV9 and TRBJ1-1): DSGVTQTPKHLITATGQRVTLRCSPRSGDLSVYWYQQSLDQGLQFLIQYYNGEERAKGNILERFSAQQFPDLHSELNLSSLELGDSALYFCASNHPRTGSNTEAFFGQGTRLTVV.

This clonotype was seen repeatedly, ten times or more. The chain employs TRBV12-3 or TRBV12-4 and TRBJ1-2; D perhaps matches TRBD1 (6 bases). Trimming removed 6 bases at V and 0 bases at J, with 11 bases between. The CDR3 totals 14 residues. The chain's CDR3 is CASSLDRSNYGYTF. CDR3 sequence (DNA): TGTGCCAGCAGCCTCGACAGGTCTAACTATGGCTACACCTTC.

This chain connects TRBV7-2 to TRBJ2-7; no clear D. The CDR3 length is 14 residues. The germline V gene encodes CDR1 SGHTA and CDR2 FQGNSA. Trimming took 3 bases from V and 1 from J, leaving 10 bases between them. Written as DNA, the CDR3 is TGTGCCAGCAGCTTTAGTCCCCGTTCCTACGAGCAGTACTTC. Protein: CASSFSPRSYEQYF.

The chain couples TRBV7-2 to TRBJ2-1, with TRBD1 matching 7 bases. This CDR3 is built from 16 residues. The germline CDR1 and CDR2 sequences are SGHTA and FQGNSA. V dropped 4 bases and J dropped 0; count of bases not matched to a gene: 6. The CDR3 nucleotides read TGTGCCAGCAGCTCCCACCGGGACAGCTCCTACAATGAGCAGTTCTTC. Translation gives CASSSHRDSSYNEQFF.

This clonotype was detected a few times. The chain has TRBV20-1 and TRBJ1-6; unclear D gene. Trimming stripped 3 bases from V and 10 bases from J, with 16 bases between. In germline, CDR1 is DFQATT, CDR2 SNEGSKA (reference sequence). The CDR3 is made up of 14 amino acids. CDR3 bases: TGCAGTGCTAGCACGGGCCACTCGGAGTCACCCCTCCACTTT. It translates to CSASTGHSESPLHF.

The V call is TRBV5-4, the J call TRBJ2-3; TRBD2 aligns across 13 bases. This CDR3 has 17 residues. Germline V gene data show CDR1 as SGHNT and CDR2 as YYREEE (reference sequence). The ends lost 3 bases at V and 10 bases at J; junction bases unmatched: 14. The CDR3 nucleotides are TGTGCCAGCAGCTCGGGACTAGCGGGGCCAGAAGGACTGTCGCAGTATTTT. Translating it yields CASSSGLAGPEGLSQYF. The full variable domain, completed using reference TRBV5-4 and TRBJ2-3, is ETGVTQSPTHLIKTRGQQVTLRCSSQSGHNTVSWYQQALGQGPQFIFQYYREEENGRGNFPPRFSGLQFPNYSSELNVNALELDDSALYLCASSSGLAGPEGLSQYFGPGTRLTVL.

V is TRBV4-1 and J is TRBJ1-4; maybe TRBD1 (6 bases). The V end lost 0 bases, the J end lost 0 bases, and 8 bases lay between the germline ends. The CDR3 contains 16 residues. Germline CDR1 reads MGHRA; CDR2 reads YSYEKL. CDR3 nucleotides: TGCGCCAGCAGCCAAGAAAGGACAGCAACTAATGAAAAACTGTTTTTT. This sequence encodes CASSQERTATNEKLFF.

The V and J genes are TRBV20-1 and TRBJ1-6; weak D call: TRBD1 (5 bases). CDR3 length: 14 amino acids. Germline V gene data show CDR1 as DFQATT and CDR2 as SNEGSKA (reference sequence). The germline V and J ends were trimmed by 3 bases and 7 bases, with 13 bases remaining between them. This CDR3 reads CSASQDKINSPLHF. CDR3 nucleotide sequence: TGCAGTGCTAGTCAGGACAAGATAAATTCACCCCTCCACTTT.

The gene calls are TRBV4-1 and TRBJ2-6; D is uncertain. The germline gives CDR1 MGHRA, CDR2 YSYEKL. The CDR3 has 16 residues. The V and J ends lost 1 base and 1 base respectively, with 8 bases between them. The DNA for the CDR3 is TGCGCCAGCAGCCAAGTAAGGCAGTCTGGGGCCAACGTCCTGACTTTC. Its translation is CASSQVRQSGANVLTF.

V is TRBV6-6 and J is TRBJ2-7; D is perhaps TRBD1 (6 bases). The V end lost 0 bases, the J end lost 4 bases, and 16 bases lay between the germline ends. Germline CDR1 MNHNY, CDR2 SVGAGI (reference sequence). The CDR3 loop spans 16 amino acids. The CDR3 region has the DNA TGTGCCAGCAGTTACTCGGGGGCCAGGGAACCTTACGAGCAGTACTTC. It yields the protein CASSYSGAREPYEQYF.

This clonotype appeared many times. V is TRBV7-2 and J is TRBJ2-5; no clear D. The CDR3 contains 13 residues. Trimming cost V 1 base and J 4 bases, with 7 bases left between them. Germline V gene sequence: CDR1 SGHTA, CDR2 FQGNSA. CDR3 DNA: TGTGCCAGCAGCTTAGGAAACGGAGAGACCCAGTACTTC. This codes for CASSLGNGETQYF.

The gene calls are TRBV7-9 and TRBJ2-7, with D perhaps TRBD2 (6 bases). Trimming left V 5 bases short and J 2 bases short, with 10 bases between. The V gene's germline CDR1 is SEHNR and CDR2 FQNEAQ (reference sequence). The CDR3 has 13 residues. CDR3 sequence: CASSGDFPYEQYF. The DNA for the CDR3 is TGTGCCAGCAGCGGGGACTTCCCCTACGAGCAGTACTTC.

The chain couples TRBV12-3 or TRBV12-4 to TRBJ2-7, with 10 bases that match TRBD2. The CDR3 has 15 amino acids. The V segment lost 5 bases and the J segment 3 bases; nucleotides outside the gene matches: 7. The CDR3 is CASSPRASGSYEQYF. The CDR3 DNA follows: TGTGCCAGCAGTCCCCGCGCTAGCGGGAGCTACGAGCAGTACTTC.

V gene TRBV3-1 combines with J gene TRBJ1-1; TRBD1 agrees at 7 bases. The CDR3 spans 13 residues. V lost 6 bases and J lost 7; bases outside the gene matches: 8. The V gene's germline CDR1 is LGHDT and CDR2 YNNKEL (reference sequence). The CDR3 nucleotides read TGTGCCAGCAGTTCCACAGGGGCGCTTGAAGCTTTCTTT. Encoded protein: CASSSTGALEAFF.

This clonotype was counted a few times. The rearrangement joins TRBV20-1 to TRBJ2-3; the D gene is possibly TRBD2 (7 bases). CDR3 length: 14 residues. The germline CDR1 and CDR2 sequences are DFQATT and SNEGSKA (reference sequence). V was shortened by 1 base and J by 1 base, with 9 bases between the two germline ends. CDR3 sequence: CSARGGGGTDTQYF. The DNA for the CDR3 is TGCAGTGCTAGAGGAGGGGGGGGCACAGATACGCAGTATTTT.

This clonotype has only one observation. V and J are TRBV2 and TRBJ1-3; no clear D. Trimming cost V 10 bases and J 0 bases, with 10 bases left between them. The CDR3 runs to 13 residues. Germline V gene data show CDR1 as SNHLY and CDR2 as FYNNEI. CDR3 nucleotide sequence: TGTGCCACGGTCGAAGGCTCTGGAAACACCATATATTTT. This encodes CATVEGSGNTIYF.

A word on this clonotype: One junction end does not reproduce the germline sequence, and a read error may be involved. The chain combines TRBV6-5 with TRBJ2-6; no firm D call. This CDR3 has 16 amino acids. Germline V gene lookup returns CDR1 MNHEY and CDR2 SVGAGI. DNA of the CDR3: TGTGCCGGCAGCATTACGTCGGTATCCGGGGCCAACGTCCTGACTTTC. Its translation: CAGSITSVSGANVLTF.